Each of the 17 T cell receptor beta chains below was sequenced from the same sample in a study of blood T cells in healthy people across ages. Primed by a sample-barcoded 5' primer and a J-beta primer mix, a second PCR proceeded for 7 to 11 cycles. TCRdb fed the 5' RACE reads into MiXCR, producing one record per CDR3 protein. This table has fewer than 900,000 distinct CDR3 sequences, around 40% appearing once. Material for sequencing was blood. These receptors were taken from a woman in her sixties in good health.

This clonotype was recorded at least ten times. The chain combines TRBV12-3 or TRBV12-4 with TRBJ2-3, with D hard to call. V lost 5 bases and J 4 bases, leaving 13 bases between the germline ends. CDR3 size: 14 residues. The CDR3 DNA is TGTGCCAGCAGTCCCCCGACCTCGGCAGATACGCAGTATTTT. Amino acids: CASSPPTSADTQYF.

This clonotype was counted between two and nine times. This rearrangement joins TRBV3-1 to TRBJ2-3, with TRBD2 matching over 13 bases. CDR3 length equals 17 residues. Germline CDR1 reads LGHDT; CDR2 reads YNNKEL (reference sequence). Trimming at V came to 3 bases and at J to 6 bases, leaving 9 bases not matched to a gene. The CDR3 DNA follows: TGTGCCAGCAGCCACGATTCCGGGACTAGCGGGGTTGATACGCAGTATTTT. Amino acids: CASSHDSGTSGVDTQYF.

This clonotype has just a few counts. V usage is TRBV27 and J usage is TRBJ1-2; TRBD1 aligns across 7 bases. J lost 5 bases, V lost 8 bases, and 11 bases had no gene match. The CDR3 length is 14 residues. CDR1 is MNHEY and CDR2 is SMNVEV in the germline V gene (reference sequence). The CDR3 coding sequence is TGTGCCAGCGCGGCCGCAGGGGGTATATATGGCTACACCTTC. Encoded protein: CASAAAGGIYGYTF.

This clonotype was seen only a few times. The chain combines TRBV4-3 with TRBJ2-4; 7 nucleotides agree with TRBD2. This CDR3 contains 16 residues. Trimming took 2 bases from V and 1 from J; bases not matched to a gene: 5. Germline CDR1 reads LGHNA; CDR2 reads YSLEER. For the CDR3, the DNA is TGCGCCAGCAGCCAATTTGCGGGAGCGGCCAAAAACATTCAGTACTTC. It yields the protein CASSQFAGAAKNIQYF.

This clonotype has more than one count but fewer than ten. This could be a read error, since a much larger clone is one nucleotide away. V usage is TRBV10-3 and J usage is TRBJ2-1; 11 bases map to TRBD2. Per the germline V gene, CDR1 is ENHRY and CDR2 is SYGVKD. The CDR3 contains 16 residues. V was clipped by 6 bases and J by 5 bases; unmatched bases: 9. Here the CDR3 DNA reads TGTGCCATCAGAGAGGGACTAGCGGAGATCCACAATGAGCAGTTCTTC. This encodes CAIREGLAEIHNEQFF.

This clonotype turned up a few times. This chain links TRBV25-1 with TRBJ2-5; TRBD2 aligns across 7 bases. Losses at the gene ends were 1 base for V and 4 bases for J; bases not matched to a gene: 3. CDR3 length: 14 residues. Germline lookup yields CDR1 MGHDK and CDR2 SYGVNS. CDR3 loop: CASSELGGRETQYF. For the CDR3, the DNA is TGTGCCAGCAGTGAATTGGGGGGGAGAGAGACCCAGTACTTC.

There are a few counts of this clonotype. This chain connects TRBV27 to TRBJ2-3, with TRBD1 identical over 7 bases. The V and J ends lost 6 bases and 2 bases, in that order; junction bases with no gene match: 8. In germline, CDR1 is MNHEY, CDR2 SMNVEV (reference sequence). CDR3 length: 15 residues. This CDR3 is CASSRQGSYTDTQYF. The CDR3 DNA reads as TGTGCCAGCAGCCGACAGGGTTCCTACACAGATACGCAGTATTTT.

Concerning this clonotype itself: This may arise from a read error, as a much more abundant clone is one base away. The chain joins TRBV4-2 to TRBJ2-7, with D perhaps matching TRBD2 (6 bases). This CDR3 is built from 17 residues. Trimming pared 3 bases from V and 2 bases from J, leaving 20 bases between. Germline V gene sequence: CDR1 LGHNA, CDR2 YNFKEQ. The CDR3 loop is CASSQVSGTGQAYEQYF. Here the CDR3 DNA reads TGTGCCAGCAGCCAGGTCTCCGGGACTGGGCAGGCCTACGAGCAGTACTTC.

The chain employs TRBV7-9 and TRBJ2-4; 9 bases fit TRBD1. CDR1 and CDR2 from the germline V gene are SEHNR and FQNEAQ (reference sequence). The V segment lost 5 bases and the J segment 8 bases; nucleotides outside the gene matches: 7. CDR3 length equals 14 residues. CDR3 protein: CASSPGQGKDIQYF. The CDR3, as DNA: TGTGCCAGCAGCCCCGGACAGGGGAAAGACATTCAGTACTTC.

The chain links TRBV10-3 to TRBJ1-5, with a weak D call TRBD1 (5 bases). Trimming removed 3 bases at V and 6 bases at J, with 9 bases between. The CDR3 loop spans 13 amino acids. In germline, CDR1 is ENHRY, CDR2 SYGVKD. The CDR3 spells CAISDSGFQPQHF. DNA for the CDR3: TGTGCCATCAGTGATTCAGGGTTTCAGCCCCAGCATTTT.

This chain joins TRBV6-2 or TRBV6-3 and TRBJ1-2; no firm D call. CDR1 is MNHEY, CDR2 SVGEGT, per germline. This CDR3 has 14 amino acids. The V end was cut by 2 bases, the J end by 0 bases, with 7 bases between. The CDR3 DNA reads as TGTGCCAGCAGTTACACAGACCCTAACTATGGCTACACCTTC. This encodes CASSYTDPNYGYTF.

Concerning this clonotype itself: One end of the junction fails to match germline, which may point to a read error. The V and J genes are TRBV30 and TRBJ1-2; D gene ambiguous. Looked up from germline, CDR1 is GTSNPN and CDR2 is SVGIG (reference sequence). The CDR3 covers 15 residues. This CDR3 is CAWSDGSGAVVGCTF. As DNA, the CDR3 is TGTGCCTGGAGTGACGGGTCCGGAGCAGTTGTTGGCTGCACCTTC.

This clonotype was seen at least ten times. The chain joins TRBV6-5 to TRBJ2-7; 10 positions agree with TRBD2. This CDR3 region has 16 residues. J lost 2 bases, V lost 0 bases, and 4 bases had no gene match. Germline-derived CDR1 and CDR2 are MNHEY and SVGAGI. Here the CDR3 reads CASSYSNSGRAYEQYF. The CDR3 coding sequence is TGTGCCAGCAGTTACTCGAACAGCGGGAGGGCCTACGAGCAGTACTTC.

This clonotype occurred many times. The chain has TRBV7-2 and TRBJ2-3; TRBD2 agrees at 14 bases. V lost 5 bases to trimming and J lost 5 bases; unmatched junction nucleotides: 12. The CDR3 is 18 residues long. Germline CDR1 and CDR2: SGHTA and FQGNSA. CDR3 sequence: CASSPTSGGVSTGDTQYF. As DNA, the CDR3 is TGTGCCAGCAGCCCGACTAGCGGGGGGGTTTCTACGGGAGATACGCAGTATTTT.

On this clonotype: A read error may account for a junction end that differs from germline. The rearrangement joins TRBV5-1 to TRBJ2-3; 10 bases fit TRBD2. From germline, CDR1 is SGHRS and CDR2 YFSETQ. The CDR3 length is 17 residues. As DNA, the CDR3 is TGCGCCTGCAGCTTGGTCGCTAGCGGGGGTGTCACAGATACGCAGTATTTT. Protein sequence: CACSLVASGGVTDTQYF.

The rearrangement joins TRBV20-1 to TRBJ2-7; a possible D gene is TRBD1 (6 bases). Germline assignment: CDR1 DFQATT and CDR2 SNEGSKA (reference sequence). The V end lost 0 bases, the J end lost 0 bases, and 12 bases lay between the germline ends. The CDR3 runs to 15 residues. CDR3 coding DNA: TGCAGTGCTAGAGACCGGGACATCATCTCCTACGAGCAGTACTTC. Translation gives CSARDRDIISYEQYF.

The table lists this clonotype with a few counts. This sequence joins TRBV24-1 and TRBJ2-3, with 7 bases matching TRBD2. Germline-derived CDR1 and CDR2 are KGHDR and SFDVKD. J lost 2 bases, V lost 4 bases, and 8 bases had no gene match. The CDR3 sequence is 16 residues long. CDR3 DNA sequence: TGTGCCACCAGTGACTCAGCCGGACTAGACACAGATACGCAGTATTTT. It translates to CATSDSAGLDTDTQYF.